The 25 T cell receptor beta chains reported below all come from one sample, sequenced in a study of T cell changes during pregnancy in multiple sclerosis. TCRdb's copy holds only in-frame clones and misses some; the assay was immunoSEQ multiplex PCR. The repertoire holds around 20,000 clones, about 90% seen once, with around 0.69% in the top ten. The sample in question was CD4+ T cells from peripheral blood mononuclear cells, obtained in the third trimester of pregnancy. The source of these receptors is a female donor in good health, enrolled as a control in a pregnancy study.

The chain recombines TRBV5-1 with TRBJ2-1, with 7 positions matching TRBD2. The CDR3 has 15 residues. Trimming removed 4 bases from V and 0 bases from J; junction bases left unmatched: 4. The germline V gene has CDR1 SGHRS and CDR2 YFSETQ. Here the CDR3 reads CASSIPSGSYNEQFF. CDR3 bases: TGCGCCAGCAGCATCCCTAGCGGCTCCTACAATGAGCAGTTCTTC. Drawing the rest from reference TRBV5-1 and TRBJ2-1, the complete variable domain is KAGVTQTPRYLIKTRGQQVTLSCSPISGHRSVSWYQQTPGQGLQFLFEYFSETQRNKGNFPGRFSGRQFSNSRSEMNVSTLELGDSALYLCASSIPSGSYNEQFFGPGTRLTVL.

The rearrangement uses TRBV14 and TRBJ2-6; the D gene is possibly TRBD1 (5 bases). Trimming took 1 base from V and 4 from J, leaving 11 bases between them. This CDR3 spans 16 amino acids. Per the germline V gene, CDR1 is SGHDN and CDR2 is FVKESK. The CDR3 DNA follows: TGTGCCAGCAGCCAAGGTCAGGGTCCCGGGGCCAACGTCCTGACTTTC. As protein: CASSQGQGPGANVLTF.

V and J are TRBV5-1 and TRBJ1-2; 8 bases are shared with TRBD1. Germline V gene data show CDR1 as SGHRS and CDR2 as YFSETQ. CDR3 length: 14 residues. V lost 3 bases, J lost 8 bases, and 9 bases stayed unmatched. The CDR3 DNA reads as TGCGCCAGCAGCTCGGGCGGACAGGGCTTAGGCTACACCTTC. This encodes CASSSGGQGLGYTF.

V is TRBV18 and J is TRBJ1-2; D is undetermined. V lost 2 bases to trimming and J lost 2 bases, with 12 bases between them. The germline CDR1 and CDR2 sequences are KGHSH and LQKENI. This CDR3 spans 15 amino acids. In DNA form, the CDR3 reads TGTGCCAGCTCACCAAGGAGGGCAGAGAACTATGGCTACACCTTC. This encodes CASSPRRAENYGYTF.

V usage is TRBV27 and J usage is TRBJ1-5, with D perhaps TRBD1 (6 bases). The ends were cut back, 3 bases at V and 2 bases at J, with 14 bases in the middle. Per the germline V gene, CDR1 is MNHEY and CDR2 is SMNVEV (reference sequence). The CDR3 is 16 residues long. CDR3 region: CASSLNRVVGNQPQHF. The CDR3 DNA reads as TGTGCCAGCAGTTTGAACAGGGTGGTCGGCAATCAGCCCCAGCATTTT.

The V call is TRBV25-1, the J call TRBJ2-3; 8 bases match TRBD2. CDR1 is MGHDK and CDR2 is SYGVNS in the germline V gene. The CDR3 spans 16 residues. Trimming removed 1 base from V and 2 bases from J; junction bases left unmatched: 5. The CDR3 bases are TGTGCCAGCAGTGAATGGCAGCGGGGGAACACAGATACGCAGTATTTT. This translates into CASSEWQRGNTDTQYF.

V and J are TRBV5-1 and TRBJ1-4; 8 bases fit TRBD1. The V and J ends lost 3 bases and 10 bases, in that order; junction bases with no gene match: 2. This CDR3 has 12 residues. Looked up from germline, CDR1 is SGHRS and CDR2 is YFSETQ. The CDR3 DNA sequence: TGCGCCAGCAGCTCAACAGGGGGAAAACTGTTTTTT. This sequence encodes CASSSTGGKLFF.

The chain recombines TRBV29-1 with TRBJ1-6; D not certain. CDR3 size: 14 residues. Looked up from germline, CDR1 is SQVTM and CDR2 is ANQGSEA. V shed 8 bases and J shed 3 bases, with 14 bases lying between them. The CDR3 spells CSCQDRDYNSPLHF. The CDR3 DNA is TGCAGCTGCCAAGACCGGGACTATAATTCACCCCTCCACTTT.

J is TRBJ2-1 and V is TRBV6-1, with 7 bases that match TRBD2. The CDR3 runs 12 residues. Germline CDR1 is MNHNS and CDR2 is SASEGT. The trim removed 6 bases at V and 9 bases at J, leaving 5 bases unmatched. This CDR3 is CASRPWGGEQFF. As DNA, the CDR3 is TGTGCCAGCAGACCTTGGGGGGGTGAGCAGTTCTTC.

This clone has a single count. CDR3 in amino acids: CASSLGRTTNHYGYTF. The DNA of the CDR3 is TGCGCCAGCAGCTTGGGTCGGACGACTAACCATTATGGCTACACCTTC. This chain uses TRBV5-1 with TRBJ1-2; D call uncertain. The ends were cut back, 0 bases at V and 5 bases at J, with 17 bases in the middle. From germline, CDR1 is SGHRS and CDR2 YFSETQ. This CDR3 is 16 amino acids long.

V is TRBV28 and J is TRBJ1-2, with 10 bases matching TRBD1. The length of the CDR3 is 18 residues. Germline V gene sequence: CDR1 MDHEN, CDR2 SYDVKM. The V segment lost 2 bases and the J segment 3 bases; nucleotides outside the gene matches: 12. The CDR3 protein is CASSLRAIRTGGDYGYTF. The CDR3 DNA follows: TGTGCCAGCAGTTTACGGGCCATACGGACAGGGGGAGACTATGGCTACACCTTC.

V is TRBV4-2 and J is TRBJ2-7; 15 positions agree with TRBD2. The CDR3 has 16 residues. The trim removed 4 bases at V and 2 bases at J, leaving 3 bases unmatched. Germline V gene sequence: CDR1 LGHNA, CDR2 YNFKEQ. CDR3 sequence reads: CASSPWTSGGAYEQYF. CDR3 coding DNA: TGTGCCAGCAGCCCCTGGACTAGCGGGGGGGCCTACGAGCAGTACTTC.

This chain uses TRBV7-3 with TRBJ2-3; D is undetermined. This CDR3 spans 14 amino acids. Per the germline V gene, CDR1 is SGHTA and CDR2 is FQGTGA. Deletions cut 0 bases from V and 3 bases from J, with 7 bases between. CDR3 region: CASSLTYQTDTQYF. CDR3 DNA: TGTGCCAGCAGCTTAACATACCAGACAGATACGCAGTATTTT.

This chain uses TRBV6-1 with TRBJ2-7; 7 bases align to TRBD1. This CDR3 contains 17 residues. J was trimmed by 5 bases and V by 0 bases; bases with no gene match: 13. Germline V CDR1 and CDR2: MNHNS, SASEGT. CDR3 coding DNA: TGTGCCAGCAGTGAAGCCGTTGGGACAGAGAAGATCCACGAGCAGTACTTC. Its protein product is CASSEAVGTEKIHEQYF.

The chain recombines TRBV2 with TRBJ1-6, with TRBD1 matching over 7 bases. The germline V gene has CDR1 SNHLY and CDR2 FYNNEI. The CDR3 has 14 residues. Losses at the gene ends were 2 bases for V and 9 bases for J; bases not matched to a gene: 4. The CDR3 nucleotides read TGTGCCAGCAGTGAATCGTCAGGGGGTTCACCCCTCCACTTT. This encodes CASSESSGGSPLHF.

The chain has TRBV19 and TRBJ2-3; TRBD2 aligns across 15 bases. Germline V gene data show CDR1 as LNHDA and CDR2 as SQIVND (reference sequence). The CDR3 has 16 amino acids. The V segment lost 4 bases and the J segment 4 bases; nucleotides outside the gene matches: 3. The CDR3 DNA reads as TGTGCCAGTAGTAAGGGACTAGCGGGAGGAGCAGATACGCAGTATTTT. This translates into CASSKGLAGGADTQYF.

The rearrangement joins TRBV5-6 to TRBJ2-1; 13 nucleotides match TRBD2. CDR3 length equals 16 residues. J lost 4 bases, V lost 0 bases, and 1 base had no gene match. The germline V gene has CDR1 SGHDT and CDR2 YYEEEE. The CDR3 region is CASSLGLAGGYNEQFF. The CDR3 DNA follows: TGTGCCAGCAGCTTGGGACTAGCGGGAGGATACAATGAGCAGTTCTTC.

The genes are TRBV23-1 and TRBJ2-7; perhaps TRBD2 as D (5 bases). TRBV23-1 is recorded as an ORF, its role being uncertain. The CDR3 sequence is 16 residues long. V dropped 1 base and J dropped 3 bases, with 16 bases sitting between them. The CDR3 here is CASSQFDRETYYEQYF. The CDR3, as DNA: TGCGCCAGCAGTCAATTTGACCGGGAAACTTACTACGAGCAGTACTTC.

In nucleotides, the CDR3 is TGTGCCAGCAGCTTAGCCCACAGTAACAATCAGCCCCAGCATTTT. Residues: CASSLAHSNNQPQHF. V and J are TRBV7-8 and TRBJ1-5; D gene unclear. This CDR3 spans 15 amino acids. Trimming shortened V by 0 bases and J by 3 bases, and 9 bases separated the two germline ends. Germline V gene lookup returns CDR1 SGHVS and CDR2 FQNEAQ.

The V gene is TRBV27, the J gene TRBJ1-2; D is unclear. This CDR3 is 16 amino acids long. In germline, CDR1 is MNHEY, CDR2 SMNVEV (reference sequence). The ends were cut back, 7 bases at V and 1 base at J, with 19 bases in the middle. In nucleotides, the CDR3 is TGTGCCAGCACCTTCAATTCTGTCGGTAATAACTATGGCTACACCTTC. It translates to CASTFNSVGNNYGYTF.

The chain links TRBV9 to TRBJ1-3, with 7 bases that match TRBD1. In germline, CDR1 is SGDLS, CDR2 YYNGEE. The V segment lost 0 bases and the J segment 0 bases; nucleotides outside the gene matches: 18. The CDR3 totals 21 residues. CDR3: CASSVVRGRPTDQSSGNTIYF. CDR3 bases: TGTGCCAGCAGCGTAGTTAGGGGGCGCCCGACAGACCAGAGCTCTGGAAACACCATATATTTT.

CDR3 loop: CASSLAGGEGNSPLHF. CDR3 nucleotide sequence: TGCGCCAGCAGCTTGGCCGGAGGGGAGGGGAATTCACCCCTCCACTTT. This chain links TRBV5-1 with TRBJ1-6; D may be TRBD1 (5 bases). Germline CDR1 is SGHRS and CDR2 is YFSETQ. Trimming removed 0 bases at V and 7 bases at J, with 14 bases between. The CDR3 consists of 16 residues. Together with reference TRBV5-1 and TRBJ1-6, the CDR3 gives the full variable domain: KAGVTQTPRYLIKTRGQQVTLSCSPISGHRSVSWYQQTPGQGLQFLFEYFSETQRNKGNFPGRFSGRQFSNSRSEMNVSTLELGDSALYLCASSLAGGEGNSPLHFGNGTRLTVT.

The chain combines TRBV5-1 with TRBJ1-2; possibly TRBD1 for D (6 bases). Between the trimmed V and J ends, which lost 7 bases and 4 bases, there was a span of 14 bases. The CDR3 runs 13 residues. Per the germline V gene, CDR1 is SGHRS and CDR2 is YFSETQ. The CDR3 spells CASAPGQLYGYTF. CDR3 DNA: TGCGCCAGCGCCCCAGGACAGCTCTATGGCTACACCTTC. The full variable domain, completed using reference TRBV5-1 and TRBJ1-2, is KAGVTQTPRYLIKTRGQQVTLSCSPISGHRSVSWYQQTPGQGLQFLFEYFSETQRNKGNFPGRFSGRQFSNSRSEMNVSTLELGDSALYLCASAPGQLYGYTFGSGTRLTVV.

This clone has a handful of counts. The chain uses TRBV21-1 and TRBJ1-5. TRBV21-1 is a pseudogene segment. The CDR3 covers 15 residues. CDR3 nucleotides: TGTGCCAGCAGCAAAGCACGGGGAGGCAATCAGCCCCAGCATTTT. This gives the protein CASSKARGGNQPQHF.

The CDR3 DNA is TGTGCCAGCAGCGTCCGTCGAACGGGAACCTACGAGCAGTACTTC. This gives the protein CASSVRRTGTYEQYF. The V call is TRBV21-1, the J call TRBJ2-7; no DNA check was done on the table's D call, TRBD2. TRBV21-1 is labeled a pseudogene. CDR3 length: 15 residues.